Listed here are 7 T cell receptor beta chains from one sample, sequenced in a study of cytomegalovirus exposure and HLA in healthy donors. PCR involved 60 Vbeta and 13 Jbeta primers. The table came from immunoSEQ multiplex PCR; TCRdb's copy has only in-frame clones and leaves some out. The profile shows roughly 250,000 clones, around two thirds of them singletons. The sequencing sample was made of PBMCs. These receptors were obtained from a female donor in good health and CMV-seronegative.

This clone was found a few times. The chain uses TRBV19 and TRBJ1-5; maybe TRBD1 (5 bases). CDR1 and CDR2 (germline): LNHDA, SQIVND (reference sequence). V dropped 5 bases and J dropped 5 bases, with 10 bases sitting between them. This CDR3 has 13 residues. The CDR3 DNA follows: TGTGCCAGTAGTGGGGGGGTTTATCAGCCCCAGCATTTT. This sequence encodes CASSGGVYQPQHF.

This clone was picked up a small number of times. The chain has TRBV5-1 and TRBJ2-2, with 9 bases identical to TRBD1. Germline CDR1 reads SGHRS; CDR2 reads YFSETQ. The CDR3 has 15 amino acids. V lost 4 bases and J lost 7; bases outside the gene matches: 8. The CDR3 DNA is TGCGCCAGCAGCGCCACAGGGGGCGCAGGCGGGGAGCTGTTTTTT. This encodes CASSATGGAGGELFF.

The CDR3 sequence: CASSSGTSANNEQFF. The CDR3 nucleotides read TGCGCCAGCAGCTCCGGGACTAGCGCCAACAATGAGCAGTTCTTC. This chain links TRBV5-1 with TRBJ2-1, with 10 bases identical to TRBD2. This CDR3 has 15 amino acids. With 3 bases clipped from V and 5 bases from J, the junction kept 5 bases outside the gene matches. Germline-derived CDR1 and CDR2 are SGHRS and YFSETQ.

The CDR3 region has the DNA TGTGCCAGCAGCTTAGGTAGTAGGGCTAGCGGGAGTGGTGACACCGGGGAGCTGTTTTTT. Protein: CASSLGSRASGSGDTGELFF. This chain links TRBV13 with TRBJ2-2; 10 bases fit TRBD2. Germline V lookup: CDR1 PRHDT, CDR2 FYEKMQ (reference sequence). The J segment lost 3 bases and the V segment lost 0 bases, leaving 13 bases of the junction unmatched. The CDR3 runs to 20 residues.

This clone came up a few times. The genes are TRBV9 and TRBJ2-1; 9 bases align to TRBD2. Germline values: CDR1 SGDLS, CDR2 YYNGEE. The J segment lost 6 bases and the V segment lost 3 bases, leaving 4 bases of the junction unmatched. The CDR3 is made up of 14 amino acids. The CDR3 bases are TGTGCCAGCAGCGCCTTAGCGGGAGCCAATGAGCAGTTCTTC. Its protein is CASSALAGANEQFF.

The chain is built from TRBV28 and TRBJ2-3, with a tentative D call TRBD2 (5 bases). Trimming shortened V by 5 bases and J by 4 bases, and 16 bases separated the two germline ends. The CDR3 totals 15 residues. From germline, CDR1 is MDHEN and CDR2 SYDVKM. The CDR3 nucleotides are TGTGCCAGCAGTCCCGGGCGGGCCGTTGCAGATACGCAGTATTTT. It specifies CASSPGRAVADTQYF.

The chain combines TRBV27 with TRBJ2-1; 8 bases agree with TRBD1. With V trimmed by 5 bases and J by 6 bases, 6 bases remained unmatched. The V gene's germline CDR1 is MNHEY and CDR2 SMNVEV (reference sequence). The CDR3 covers 14 residues. This chain's CDR3 is CASSPSDRGNEQFF. The CDR3 DNA sequence: TGTGCCAGCAGTCCCTCCGACAGGGGCAATGAGCAGTTCTTC.